This TCR beta chain was identified in a study of cytomegalovirus exposure and HLA in healthy donors. Study-level results: Immune exposure data for these donors was limited to CMV serostatus.

Note on this clone: Its antigen remains unidentified.

Germline loops: CDR1 SNHLY, CDR2 FYNNEI. The CDR3 length is 15 residues. V lost 6 bases and J lost 7, with 19 bases in between. Vbeta (60) and Jbeta (13) primers were used in the PCR. Sequencing used immunoSEQ multiplex PCR; TCRdb keeps in-frame clones, though not all of them. Of roughly 180,000 clones in the sample, 78% were seen once. This clonotype was obtained from a female donor in good health and CMV-seronegative. The specimen sequenced was PBMCs. This chain uses TRBV2 with TRBJ2-1; D gene unclear. CDR3 bases: TGTGCCAGCAGCTATGACTCCTCCCCGTTTAATGAGCAGTTCTTC. Protein product: CASSYDSSPFNEQFF.